A selection of T cell receptor beta chains follows, all from one sample in a study of blood T cell repertoires in COVID-19. Clones were sequenced by immunoSEQ multiplex PCR, and TCRdb holds only the in-frame ones, with some missing. This repertoire shows about 250,000 clones, 65% to 90% found once; its top ten account for around 9.8%. What was sequenced was PBMCs or T cells enriched from blood (not recorded which). All receptors come from a woman in her fifties or sixties with acute COVID-19. The CDR3 runs from the conserved cysteine through the conserved F or W. The D gene is left open where the match is weak. Clone sizes are given selectively: once, few, many, or a class where the clone is expanded.

>TRBJ1-2|NA|NA|TRBV10-2|14
CASSEGGSGYGYTF
TGCGCCAGCAGTGAGGGGGGGTCGGGCTATGGCTACACCTTC
>TRBJ2-5|NA|TRBD1|TRBV11-1|15
CASSKRTGPTETQYF
TGTGCCAGCAGCAAAAGGACAGGGCCGACAGAGACCCAGTACTTC
>TRBJ1-1|NA|NA|TRBV19|15
CASSIEDRPNTEAFF
TGTGCCAGTAGTATAGAAGACAGACCGAACACTGAAGCTTTCTTT
>TRBJ2-1|once|NA|TRBV4-3|17
CASSPGEADRSYNEQFF
TGCGCCAGCAGTCCCGGTGAAGCGGATAGATCCTACAATGAGCAGTTCTTC
>TRBJ1-2|NA|NA|TRBV4-1|13
CASSRDILAGYTF
TGCGCCAGCAGCCGGGACATCCTCGCAGGCTACACCTTC
>TRBJ2-5|NA|TRBD1|TRBV24-1|16
CATSDPKPGQQETQYF
TGTGCCACCAGTGATCCCAAACCGGGACAGCAAGAGACCCAGTACTTC
>TRBJ1-1|NA|NA|TRBV7-2|12
CASSSSRPEAFF
TGTGCCAGCAGCTCCTCTAGGCCTGAAGCTTTCTTT
>TRBJ2-3|NA|TRBD2|TRBV7-2|15
CASSFAGGPADTQYF
TGTGCCAGCAGCTTTGCGGGGGGGCCCGCAGATACGCAGTATTTT
>TRBJ1-1|NA|NA|TRBV5-5|13
CASSGGGNTEAFF
TGTGCCAGCAGCGGCGGGGGGAACACTGAAGCTTTCTTT
>TRBJ1-1|NA|TRBD1|TRBV6-1|15
CASSEQGQGGSEAFF
TGTGCCAGCAGTGAACAGGGGCAGGGGGGCTCTGAAGCTTTCTTT
>TRBJ1-2|NA|NA|TRBV7-2|15
CASSLGQTGFYGYTF
TGTGCCAGCAGCTTAGGTCAAACAGGGTTCTATGGCTACACCTTC
>TRBJ1-5|NA|TRBD1|TRBV7-8|14
CASSSGQGYQPQHF
TGTGCCAGCAGCTCCGGACAGGGGTATCAGCCCCAGCATTTT
>TRBJ2-5|NA|NA|TRBV29-1|14
CSVLEGSYQETQYF
TGCAGCGTTCTTGAGGGTTCGTACCAAGAGACCCAGTACTTC
>TRBJ2-1|NA|NA|TRBV6-5|15
CASSSTTPTYNEQFF
TGTGCCAGCAGTTCGACGACTCCTACCTACAATGAGCAGTTCTTC
>TRBJ1-5|NA|NA|TRBV30|14
CAWSITGSNQPQHF
TGTGCCTGGAGTATTACAGGGAGCAATCAGCCCCAGCATTTT
>TRBJ2-3|NA|NA|TRBV18|16
CASSPLRNRGTDTQYF
TGTGCCAGCTCACCACTCAGGAATCGCGGCACAGATACGCAGTATTTT
>TRBJ1-3|NA|TRBD1|TRBV2|15
CASSERGHSGNTIYF
TGTGCCAGCAGTGAAAGGGGGCACTCTGGAAACACCATATATTTT
>TRBJ1-5|NA|NA|TRBV7-2|15
CASSSFTGINQPQHF
TGTGCCAGCAGCTCTTTTACAGGGATAAATCAGCCCCAGCATTTT
>TRBJ1-2|NA|NA|TRBV7-8|16
CASSRSRDIVFDGYTF
TGTGCCAGCAGCCGATCCCGGGACATTGTATTTGATGGCTACACCTTC
>TRBJ2-5|NA|TRBD1|TRBV5-6|15
CASSPGGRGQETQYF
TGTGCCAGCAGCCCCGGTGGCAGGGGGCAAGAGACCCAGTACTTC
>TRBJ1-2|NA|NA|TRBV3-1/TRBV3-2|14
CASSQGQGNAGYTF
TGTGCCAGCAGCCAAGGGCAGGGGAACGCTGGCTACACCTTC
>TRBJ2-7|NA|TRBD1|TRBV9|15
CASSLGTGDSYEQYF
TGTGCCAGCAGCCTTGGGACAGGGGATTCCTACGAGCAGTACTTC
>TRBJ1-5|NA|TRBD1|TRBV5-1|15
CASSLQGSSNQPQHF
TGCGCCAGCAGCTTACAGGGGTCGAGCAATCAGCCCCAGCATTTT
>TRBJ2-2|NA|NA|TRBV9|15
CASKQADMNTGELFF
TGTGCCAGCAAACAAGCGGATATGAACACCGGGGAGCTGTTTTTT
>TRBJ1-3|NA|NA|TRBV15|14
CATSFTGPGNTIYF
TGTGCCACCAGCTTTACAGGGCCTGGAAACACCATATATTTT
>TRBJ2-1|few|NA|TRBV11-2|15
CASSFSDSSYNEQFF
TGTGCCAGCAGCTTTTCGGACAGCTCCTACAATGAGCAGTTCTTC
>TRBJ1-1|NA|TRBD1|TRBV7-2|15
CASSFLGQGSTEAFF
TGTGCCAGCAGCTTTCTCGGACAGGGGAGCACTGAAGCTTTCTTT
>TRBJ1-3|NA|NA|TRBV6-5|13
CASRNGGKYTIYF
TGTGCCAGCAGGAACGGGGGGAAATACACCATATATTTT
>TRBJ2-5|NA|NA|TRBV3-1/TRBV3-2|14
CASSQEPRGRTQYF
TGTGCCAGCAGCCAGGAACCGCGGGGCCGGACCCAGTACTTC
>TRBJ1-2|NA|TRBD1|TRBV10-2|16
CASSNPYRGRDYGYTF
TGCGCCAGCAGCAATCCCTACAGGGGGCGGGACTATGGCTACACCTTC
>TRBJ2-2|NA|TRBD1|TRBV30|16
CAWSVLGTGVTGELFF
TGTGCCTGGAGTGTACTTGGGACAGGGGTTACCGGGGAGCTGTTTTTT
>TRBJ1-2|NA|NA|TRBV5-1|14
CASSTGTPNYGYTF
TGCGCCAGCAGCACCGGGACACCTAACTATGGCTACACCTTC
>TRBJ1-6|NA|NA|TRBV30|14
CACNLNTLDSPLHF
TGTGCCTGTAACCTTAATACCCTAGATTCACCCCTCCACTTT
>TRBJ1-1|NA|NA|TRBV4-1|11
CASSQDTGAFF
TGCGCCAGCAGCCAAGATACTGGAGCTTTCTTT
>TRBJ1-1|NA|NA|TRBV13|12
CASSLGGRGAFF
TGTGCCAGCAGCTTAGGTGGCAGGGGAGCTTTCTTT